Listed below are T cell receptor beta chains from one sample, sequenced in a study of identical twins. Each CDR3 protein gets one entry after TCRdb re-called the 5' RACE reads with MiXCR. Of about 300,000 distinct CDR3 sequences listed, 12% were seen once; the top ten hold just over 7%. These sequences were also reported in another study, on yellow fever vaccine responses in identical twins.

The sample consisted of CD8+ T cells sorted from blood. Receptors were obtained from a woman aged 18-29 years in good health. CDR3s include the opening cysteine and the closing phenylalanine or tryptophan. D genes are given only for firm matches. A clone size is listed for some rows: how often the clone was seen (once, few, many), or a class if it is expanded.

many	TRBJ2-1	TRBD2	TRBV2	TGTGCCAGCAGCGCTGTCCCCTATAGCGGGAGCGCCTACAATGAGCAGTTCTTC	CASSAVPYSGSAYNEQFF
many	TRBJ1-1	.	TRBV5-6	TGTGCCAGCAGCTTGGTCGGGGTATGGGTGGGTCCCCCTTTAGGTTTCTTT	CASSLVGVWVGPPLGFF
.	TRBJ1-1	.	TRBV2	TGTGCCAGCACCACAGGGAAGGGCACTGAAGCTTTCTTT	CASTTGKGTEAFF
.	TRBJ2-7	TRBD1	TRBV28	TGTGCCAGCAGGGCTACAGGGGCCCCCTTGTCCTACGAGCAGTACTTC	CASRATGAPLSYEQYF
few	TRBJ2-1	.	TRBV7-9	TGTGCCAGCAGCCGGGACCTCGCCGGATACAATGAGCAGTTCTTC	CASSRDLAGYNEQFF
many	TRBJ1-1	TRBD1	TRBV27	TGTGCCAGCAGTTCCCCGGGACAGGGGGCGCCCACTGAAGCTTTCTTT	CASSSPGQGAPTEAFF
few	TRBJ2-5	TRBD1	TRBV18	TGTGCCAGCTCAGTACGGACAGGGGAAGAGACCCAGTACTTC	CASSVRTGEETQYF
medium-sized	TRBJ2-3	.	TRBV2	TGTGCCAGCAGTGATGCGGAGACAGATACGCAGTATTTT	CASSDAETDTQYF
.	TRBJ2-1	TRBD1	TRBV7-7	TGTGCCAGCAGTGCAGGGGGCGCGTTCTACAATGAGCAGTTCTTC	CASSAGGAFYNEQFF
many	TRBJ2-3	.	TRBV20-1	TGCAGTGCTAGAATGTCAGATACGCAGTATTTT	CSARMSDTQYF
.	TRBJ2-7	.	TRBV5-6	TGTGCCAGCAGCTTGGACGGGGCAGGGATTCGAGCCTACGAGCAGTACTTC	CASSLDGAGIRAYEQYF
few	TRBJ2-1	TRBD2	TRBV2	TGTGCCAGCAGGGGGGGACTAGCGGGAGTGAATGAGCAGTTCTTC	CASRGGLAGVNEQFF
.	TRBJ1-3	.	TRBV15	TGTGCCACCAGCAGAGAGGGGGTTGTTGGAAACACCATATATTTT	CATSREGVVGNTIYF
.	TRBJ2-1	.	TRBV20-1	TGCAGTGCTAGAGAACCCACTAGATTCAATGAGCAGTTCTTC	CSAREPTRFNEQFF
.	TRBJ2-4	TRBD2	TRBV6-5	TGTGCCAGCAGTTCACCCCGGACTAGCGGGAGAAAAAACATTCAGTACTTC	CASSSPRTSGRKNIQYF
few	TRBJ2-1	.	TRBV13	TGTGCCAGCAGCTTCGGGGGCCCTAGCGGAGCTTACAATGAGCAGTTCTTC	CASSFGGPSGAYNEQFF
many	TRBJ1-4	TRBD1	TRBV12-3/TRBV12-4	TGTGCCAGCAGTCCCCAGGGGGGGCACTCTAATGAAAAACTGTTTTTT	CASSPQGGHSNEKLFF
.	TRBJ2-1	.	TRBV19	TGTGCCAGTAGTATAGTAAGGGGAATATACAGAAATGAGCAGTTCTTC	CASSIVRGIYRNEQFF
.	TRBJ2-5	TRBD1	TRBV7-9	TGTGCCAGCAGCCAGGACAGGGACCAAGAGACCCAGTACTTC	CASSQDRDQETQYF
many	TRBJ2-7	.	TRBV3-1	TGTGCCAGCAGCATGAGGGACGAGCAGTACTTC	CASSMRDEQYF